This passage covers 9 T cell receptor beta chains from one sample sequenced in a study of T cell repertoires in cytomegalovirus infection. MiXCR, run by TCRdb on the reads, gives a single entry per CDR3 protein. The sample holds some 280,000 distinct CDR3 sequences, approximately 15% seen once. Sequencing used PBMCs. The receptors shown here come from a human donor in good health (CMV status not recorded). Some clones in this sample may be carry-over from other donors' samples.

V gene TRBV7-8 combines with J gene TRBJ2-7; 7 bases fit TRBD2. V trimming: 5 bases; J trimming: 5 bases; junction bases outside the gene matches: 12. Germline V gene sequence: CDR1 SGHVS, CDR2 FQNEAQ. This CDR3 has 15 residues. CDR3 coding DNA: TGTGCCAGCAGCCCTCGCGAGGGAGGGAGTCACGAGCAGTACTTC. Translated, it gives CASSPREGGSHEQYF.

The J gene is TRBJ1-5, the V gene TRBV28; no definite D call. Germline V lookup: CDR1 MDHEN, CDR2 SYDVKM. The CDR3 loop spans 15 amino acids. V was shortened by 8 bases and J by 7 bases, with 21 bases between the two germline ends. CDR3 in DNA: TGTGCCAGCGGATTCTCCAGTTTTGGCGGCCAGCCCCAGCATTTT. This translates into CASGFSSFGGQPQHF. Looking up the rest from reference TRBV28 and TRBJ1-5 gives the full variable domain: DVKVTQSSRYLVKRTGEKVFLECVQDMDHENMFWYRQDPGLGLRLIYFSYDVKMKEKGDIPEGYSVSREKKERFSLILESASTNQTSMYLCASGFSSFGGQPQHFGDGTRLSIL.

This sequence joins TRBV7-9 and TRBJ1-4, with 9 bases identical to TRBD1. Germline V gene sequence: CDR1 SEHNR, CDR2 FQNEAQ (reference sequence). Germline trimming cut 4 bases from V and 8 bases from J; bases unmatched to any gene: 11. The CDR3 sequence is 16 residues long. The CDR3 reads CASSSPQTGGGEKLFF. In DNA, the CDR3 is TGTGCCAGCAGCTCGCCCCAGACAGGGGGAGGAGAAAAACTGTTTTTT.

The chain is built from TRBV23-1 and TRBJ1-6; no firm D call. TRBV23-1 carries the ORF label, with uncertain function. This CDR3 has 18 amino acids. V lost 3 bases and J 10 bases, leaving 25 bases between the germline ends. The DNA of the CDR3 is TGCGCCAGCAGTCAGCCGGGAACCCCGACGGATCGATCCTCACCCCTCCACTTT. Translation gives CASSQPGTPTDRSSPLHF.

This sequence joins TRBV29-1 and TRBJ1-1; D perhaps matches TRBD1 (5 bases). The CDR3 spans 11 residues. Germline assignment: CDR1 SQVTM and CDR2 ANQGSEA. V dropped 6 bases and J dropped 11 bases, with 16 bases sitting between them. The CDR3 reads CSVWGTGTAFF. CDR3 nucleotide sequence: TGCAGCGTCTGGGGGACGGGTACGGCTTTCTTT. Supplemented by reference TRBV29-1 and TRBJ1-1, the full variable domain reads SAVISQKPSRDICQRGTSLTIQCQVDSQVTMMFWYRQQPGQSLTLIATANQGSEATYESGFVIDKFPISRPNLTFSTLTVSNMSPEDSSIYLCSVWGTGTAFFGQGTRLTVV.

This clonotype was observed a handful of times. The chain carries TRBV7-9 and TRBJ2-2; TRBD1 or TRBD2 may be the D gene (6 bases each). CDR3 length: 14 amino acids. The V gene lost 5 bases and the J gene lost 5 bases, with 12 bases spanning the gap. From germline, CDR1 is SEHNR and CDR2 FQNEAQ (reference sequence). CDR3 amino acids: CASSPGAGTGELFF. CDR3 nucleotide sequence: TGTGCCAGCAGCCCGGGGGCTGGGACCGGGGAGCTGTTTTTT.

This clonotype was counted ten times or more. The chain uses TRBV7-3 and TRBJ1-1; D is unresolved. The CDR3 covers 13 residues. CDR1 is SGHTA and CDR2 is FQGTGA in the germline V gene. Trimming cost V 1 base and J 6 bases, with 9 bases left between them. CDR3 in amino acids: CASSLMGMSEAFF. Here the CDR3 DNA reads TGTGCCAGCAGCTTAATGGGTATGTCTGAAGCTTTCTTT.

This clonotype was detected ten times or more. This chain joins TRBV6-6 and TRBJ2-2, with D unclear. CDR1 MNHNY and CDR2 SVGAGI come from the germline V gene (reference sequence). Trimming shortened V by 4 bases and J by 2 bases, and 5 bases separated the two germline ends. The CDR3 length is 13 residues. The CDR3 region is CASSSSNTGELFF. Here the CDR3 DNA reads TGTGCCAGCAGTTCTTCCAACACCGGGGAGCTGTTTTTT.

This clonotype was seen a handful of times. The chain combines TRBV7-3 with TRBJ1-1; unclear D gene. This CDR3 contains 13 residues. Germline-derived CDR1 and CDR2 are SGHTA and FQGTGA. The germline V and J ends were trimmed by 2 bases and 5 bases, with 9 bases remaining between them. The CDR3 DNA reads TGTGCCAGCAGCTTATCCCCTGATACTGAAGCTTTCTTT. It specifies CASSLSPDTEAFF.